This TCR beta chain was recorded in a study of blood T cell repertoires in COVID-19. The overall study: Samples of COVID-19 (acute and convalescent) were obtained from the United States, Italy and Spain.

V was pared by 3 bases and J by 2 bases, with 14 bases between. This CDR3 is built from 15 residues. CDR1 is DFQATT and CDR2 is SNEGSKA in the germline V gene (reference sequence). Authors' data handling: Estimated nucleated cell counts came from reference gene primer amplification. Clones were sequenced by immunoSEQ multiplex PCR, and TCRdb holds only the in-frame ones, with some missing. The DNA gave D and trimming, while V, J and clone size come from that table. Among roughly 120,000 clones listed, roughly four fifths were seen once. The J gene is TRBJ2-1, the V gene TRBV20-1, with D perhaps TRBD2 (6 bases). This receptor was taken from a human donor in a cohort sampled during active COVID-19. The sample taken for sequencing was peripheral blood. As DNA, the CDR3 is TGCAGTGCTAGTTGGGGGACTCTGGCCTACAATGAGCAGTTCTTC. Translated: CSASWGTLAYNEQFF.